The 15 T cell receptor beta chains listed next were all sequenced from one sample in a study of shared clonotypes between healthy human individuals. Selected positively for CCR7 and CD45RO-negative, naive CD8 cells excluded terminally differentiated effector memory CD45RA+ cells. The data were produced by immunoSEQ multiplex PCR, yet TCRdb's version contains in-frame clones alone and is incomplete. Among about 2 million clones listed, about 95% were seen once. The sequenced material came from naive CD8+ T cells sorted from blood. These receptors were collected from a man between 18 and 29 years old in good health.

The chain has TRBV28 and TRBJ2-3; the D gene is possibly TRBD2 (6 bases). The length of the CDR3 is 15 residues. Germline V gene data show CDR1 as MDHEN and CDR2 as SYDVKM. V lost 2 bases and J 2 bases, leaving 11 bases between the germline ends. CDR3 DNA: TGTGCCAGCAGTTTAATCGGGGGTCCCACAGATACGCAGTATTTT. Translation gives CASSLIGGPTDTQYF.

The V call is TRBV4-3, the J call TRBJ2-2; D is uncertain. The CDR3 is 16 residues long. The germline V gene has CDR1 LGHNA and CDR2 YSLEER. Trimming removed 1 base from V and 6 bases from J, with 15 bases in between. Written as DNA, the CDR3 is TGCGCCAGCAGCCAAGTAGAGGTCGCGGCTGCCGGGGAGCTGTTTTTT. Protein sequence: CASSQVEVAAAGELFF.

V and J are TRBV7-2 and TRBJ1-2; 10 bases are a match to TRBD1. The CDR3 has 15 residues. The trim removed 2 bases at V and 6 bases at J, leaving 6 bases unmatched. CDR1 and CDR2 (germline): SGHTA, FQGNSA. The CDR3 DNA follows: TGTGCCAGCAGCTTATCGGGACAGGGGATGAATGGCTACACCTTC. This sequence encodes CASSLSGQGMNGYTF.

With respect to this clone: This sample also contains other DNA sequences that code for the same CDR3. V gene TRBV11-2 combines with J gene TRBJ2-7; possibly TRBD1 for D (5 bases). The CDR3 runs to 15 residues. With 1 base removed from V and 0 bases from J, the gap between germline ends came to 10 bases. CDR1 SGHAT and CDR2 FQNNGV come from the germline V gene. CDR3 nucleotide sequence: TGTGCCAGCAGCTTAGGTCAGGGCGCCTCCTACGAGCAGTACTTC. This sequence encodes CASSLGQGASYEQYF.

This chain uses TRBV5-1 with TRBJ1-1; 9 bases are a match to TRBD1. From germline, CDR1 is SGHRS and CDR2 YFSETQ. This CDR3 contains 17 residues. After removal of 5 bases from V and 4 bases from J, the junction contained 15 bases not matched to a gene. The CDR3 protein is CASRLTGGLGWFTEAFF. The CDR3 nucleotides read TGCGCCAGCAGGTTAACAGGGGGCCTTGGATGGTTCACTGAAGCTTTCTTT.

CDR3: CAISDGLWETQYF. The CDR3 DNA reads as TGTGCCATCAGTGATGGCCTATGGGAGACCCAGTACTTC. This chain joins TRBV10-3 and TRBJ2-5; D remains ambiguous. Trimming left V 3 bases short and J 5 bases short, with 10 bases between. Looked up from germline, CDR1 is ENHRY and CDR2 is SYGVKD. This CDR3 has 13 residues.

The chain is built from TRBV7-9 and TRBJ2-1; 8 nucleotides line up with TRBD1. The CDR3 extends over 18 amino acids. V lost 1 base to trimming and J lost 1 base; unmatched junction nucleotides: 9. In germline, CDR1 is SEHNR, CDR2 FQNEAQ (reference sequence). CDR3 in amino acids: CASSLDPLDRGSYNEQFF. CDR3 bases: TGTGCCAGCAGCTTAGATCCTCTTGACAGGGGTTCCTACAATGAGCAGTTCTTC. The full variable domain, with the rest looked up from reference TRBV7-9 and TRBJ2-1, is DTGVSQNPRHKITKRGQNVTFRCDPISEHNRLYWYRQTLGQGPEFLTYFQNEAQLEKSRLLSDRFSAERPKGSFSTLEIQRTEQGDSAMYLCASSLDPLDRGSYNEQFFGPGTRLTVL.

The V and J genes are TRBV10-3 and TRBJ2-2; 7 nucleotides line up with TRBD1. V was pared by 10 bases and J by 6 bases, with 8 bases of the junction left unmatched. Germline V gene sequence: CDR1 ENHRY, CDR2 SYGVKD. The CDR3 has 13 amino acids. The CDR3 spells CATGTEEPGELFF. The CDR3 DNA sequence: TGTGCCACTGGGACAGAGGAACCCGGGGAGCTGTTTTTT.

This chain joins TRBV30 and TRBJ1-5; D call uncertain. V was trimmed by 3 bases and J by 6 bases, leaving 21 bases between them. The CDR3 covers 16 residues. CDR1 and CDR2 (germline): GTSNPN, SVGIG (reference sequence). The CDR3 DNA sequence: TGTGCCTGGAGCGAACCCCCAATGAAGGGAAGTCAGCCCCAGCATTTT. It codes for CAWSEPPMKGSQPQHF.

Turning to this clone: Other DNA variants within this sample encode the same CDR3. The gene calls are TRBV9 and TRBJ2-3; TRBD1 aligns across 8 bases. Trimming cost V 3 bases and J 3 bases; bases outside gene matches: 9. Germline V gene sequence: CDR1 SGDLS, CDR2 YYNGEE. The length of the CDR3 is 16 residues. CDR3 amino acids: CASSARTGGITDTQYF. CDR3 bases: TGTGCCAGCAGCGCGCGAACAGGGGGTATAACAGATACGCAGTATTTT.

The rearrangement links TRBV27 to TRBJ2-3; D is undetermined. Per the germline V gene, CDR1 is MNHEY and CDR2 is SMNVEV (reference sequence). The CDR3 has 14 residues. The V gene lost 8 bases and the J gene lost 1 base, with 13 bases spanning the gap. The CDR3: CASDASGGTDTQYF. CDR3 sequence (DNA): TGTGCCAGCGACGCGAGTGGGGGCACAGATACGCAGTATTTT.

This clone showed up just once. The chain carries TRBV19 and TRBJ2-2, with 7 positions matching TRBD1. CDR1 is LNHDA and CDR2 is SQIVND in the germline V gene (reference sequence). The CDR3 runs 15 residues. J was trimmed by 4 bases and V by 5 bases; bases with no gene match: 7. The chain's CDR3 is CASSPWTGSTGELFF. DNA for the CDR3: TGTGCCAGTAGTCCGTGGACAGGCAGCACCGGGGAGCTGTTTTTT. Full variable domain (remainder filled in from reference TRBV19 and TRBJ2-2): DGGITQSPKYLFRKEGQNVTLSCEQNLNHDAMYWYRQDPGQGLRLIYYSQIVNDFQKGDIAEGYSVSREKKESFPLTVTSAQKNPTAFYLCASSPWTGSTGELFFGEGSRLTVL.

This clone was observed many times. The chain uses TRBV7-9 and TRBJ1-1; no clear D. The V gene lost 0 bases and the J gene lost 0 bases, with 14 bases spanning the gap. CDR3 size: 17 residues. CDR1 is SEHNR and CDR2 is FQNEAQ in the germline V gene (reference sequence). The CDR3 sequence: CASSLARSQLMNTEAFF. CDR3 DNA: TGTGCCAGCAGCTTAGCGCGTTCACAGCTCATGAACACTGAAGCTTTCTTT.

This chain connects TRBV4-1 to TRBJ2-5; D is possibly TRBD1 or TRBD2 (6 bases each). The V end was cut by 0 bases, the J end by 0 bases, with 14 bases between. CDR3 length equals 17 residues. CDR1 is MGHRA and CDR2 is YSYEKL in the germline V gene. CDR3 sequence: CASSQEGAGPNQETQYF. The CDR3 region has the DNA TGCGCCAGCAGCCAAGAGGGGGCGGGACCGAACCAAGAGACCCAGTACTTC.

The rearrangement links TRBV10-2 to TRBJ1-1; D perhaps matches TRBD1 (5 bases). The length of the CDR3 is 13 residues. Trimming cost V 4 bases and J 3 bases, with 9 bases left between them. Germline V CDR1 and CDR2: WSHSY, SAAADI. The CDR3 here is CASSGGTYTEAFF. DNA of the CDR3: TGCGCCAGCAGTGGGGGGACTTACACTGAAGCTTTCTTT.